This T cell receptor beta chain was obtained from a study of blood T cell repertoires in COVID-19 (dated by TCRdb to 2020 to 2022). A note on the overall study: Samples from collaborators originated in the United States, Italy and Spain and spanned both the acute and convalescent phases of COVID-19. Deeply sampled blood TCRbeta repertoires from subjects exposed to, actively infected with, or recovered from COVID-19 were included in the dataset. The repertoires were released in a freely available public database intended as a resource for research on the immune response to SARS-CoV-2. Where available, HLA class I and class II types were obtained from metadata supplied by the sample provider rather than from assay-based typing. The samples were drawn from the first 160 participants of the ongoing ImmuneRACE study and from 950 to 1,500 subjects provided by 6 global collaborators. The material from the prospective study consisted of cDNA or gDNA derived from T cells, B-cell-depleted T cells, or PBMCs. Nearly every sample came with metadata listing a de-identified subject ID, COVID-19 status, age in years and sex.

CDR1 and CDR2 (LNHDA, SQIVND) derive from the germline V gene (reference sequence). V has 3 bases trimmed and J has 6 bases trimmed; junction bases matching no gene number 13. From the cysteine through the phenylalanine, the CDR3 covers 16 amino acids. Kept here is only the CDR3 DNA, which spans 48 bases and is read in frame from base 1. As concerns this clone: Its antigen is not yet known. It has no much larger one-base neighbor in the sample; base qualities were not kept.

Beyond this particular receptor, the publication reports: The quantity of clinical and demographic metadata differed by source and by participant and was supplied without curation.

One collaborating source in Seattle enrolled patients during active infection and followed them longitudinally through the course of disease. Whole blood was collected in K2EDTA tubes by collaborating institutions according to the institutions' own protocols. For TCRbeta analysis, collaborator samples were shipped as frozen whole blood, as isolated PBMCs, or as DNA extracted from either sample type. TCRbeta CDR3 regions were amplified from genomic DNA using the immunoSEQ Assay, a bias-controlled multiplex PCR. The authors' analysis ran thus. The number of nucleated cells in each sample was estimated by amplification of reference gene primers within the assay. To quantify the absolute abundance of each unique TCRbeta CDR3 rearrangement, sequence reads were collapsed and filtered. For each sample, productive Simpson clonality was calculated as the square root of Simpson's diversity index across productive rearrangements. The table comes from immuneACCESS by way of TCRdb, which keeps in-frame sequences with V and J called. Part of the clones is missing from these tables; in studies checked, under half for an unresolved V gene and the rest for unknown reasons. That table furnishes V, J and clone size, whereas the DNA furnished D and trimming. A total of 170,000 or so clones appear in this sample, about 88% of them only once. The ten largest clonotypes hold roughly 0.53% of the sample.

The source material was peripheral blood. This clonotype was sampled from a man aged 60 to 69 with COVID-19, enrolled during active disease. The V and J genes are TRBV19 and TRBJ2-5; the central 7 bases match TRBD1. The CDR3: CASSIGLTGASKTQYF. The DNA sequence is as follows: TGTGCCAGTAGTATTGGTCTCACAGGGGCGTCGAAGACCCAGTACTTC. The variable domain in full, with residues beyond the CDR3 obtained from the reference TRBV19 and TRBJ2-5 genes, is DGGITQSPKYLFRKEGQNVTLSCEQNLNHDAMYWYRQDPGQGLRLIYYSQIVNDFQKGDIAEGYSVSREKKESFPLTVTSAQKNPTAFYLCASSIGLTGASKTQYFGPGTRLLVL.